One and the same sample provided the 10 T cell receptor beta chains below, sequenced in a study of shared clonotypes between healthy human individuals (dated by TCRdb to the early 2020s). Libraries were made using the immunoSEQ multiplex PCR assay. Drawn from immuneACCESS, this table holds only the in-frame rearrangements with V and J called that TCRdb kept. Clones are partly lost; checked studies trace under half to an unresolved V gene and leave the rest unexplained. Here the sample has about 1.1 million clones; around 78% occur a single time. Of the sample, approximately 0.56% is held by the ten largest clones. The sequencing sample was made of memory CD4+ T cells from PBMCs. According to the study, the label for this sample's cell subset or site signals: CD45RA-negative fraction. The receptor source for this set is a young man in good health. Some clones in this sample may be carry-over from other donors' samples.

The sample holds a few counts of this clone. V usage is TRBV3-2 and J usage is TRBJ1-5. TRBV3-2 counts as a pseudogene. This CDR3 has 9 amino acids. CDR3 residues: CARPSPQHF. The CDR3 nucleotides are TGTGCCCGACCCTCGCCCCAGCATTTT.

The chain joins TRBV6-1 to TRBJ2-7; 10 bases are shared with TRBD1. This CDR3 has 15 amino acids. After removal of 5 bases from V and 5 bases from J, the junction contained 9 bases not matched to a gene. Germline V gives CDR1 MNHNS, CDR2 SASEGT. CDR3 coding DNA: TGTGCCAGCAGTCAATGGACAGGGGGGGTCAACGAGCAGTACTTC. The encoded protein is CASSQWTGGVNEQYF.

This clone was picked up one time. This chain links TRBV4-3 with TRBJ2-2; the D gene could be TRBD1 or TRBD2 (5 bases each). Deletions cut 1 base from V and 2 bases from J, with 11 bases between. CDR1 is LGHNA, CDR2 YSLEER, per germline. This CDR3 spans 16 amino acids. CDR3: CASSQVYGANTGELFF. The CDR3 DNA follows: TGCGCCAGCAGCCAAGTATACGGGGCCAACACCGGGGAGCTGTTTTTT.

This clone was observed a handful of times. This chain connects TRBV30 to TRBJ2-5; D gene unclear. Germline V lookup: CDR1 GTSNPN, CDR2 SVGIG (reference sequence). The CDR3 covers 13 residues. Trimming cost V 0 bases and J 5 bases, with 10 bases left between them. The CDR3, as DNA: TGTGCCTGGAGTGTCACTACGCGGGAGACCCAGTACTTC. This sequence encodes CAWSVTTRETQYF.

This clone was seen just once. This chain joins TRBV5-1 and TRBJ2-2, with 10 positions matching TRBD1. CDR1 SGHRS and CDR2 YFSETQ come from the germline V gene. V dropped 4 bases and J dropped 4; count of bases not matched to a gene: 7. The CDR3 totals 16 residues. CDR3 nucleotides: TGCGCCAGCAGCACGGGACAGGGGAAAGGCACCGGGGAGCTGTTTTTT. Protein sequence: CASSTGQGKGTGELFF.

This chain connects TRBV6-1 to TRBJ1-2; no clear D gene. Germline CDR1 MNHNS, CDR2 SASEGT. The CDR3 loop spans 12 amino acids. V lost 11 bases and J 8 bases, leaving 18 bases between the germline ends. The CDR3 sequence: CAATPTQGGYTF. The CDR3 DNA sequence: TGTGCCGCTACCCCCACCCAAGGAGGCTACACCTTC.

V and J are TRBV7-8 and TRBJ2-2; 8 bases line up with TRBD1. V was clipped by 4 bases and J by 6 bases; unmatched bases: 7. The germline gives CDR1 SGHVS, CDR2 FQNEAQ. The length of the CDR3 is 15 residues. The CDR3 nucleotides are TGTGCCAGCAGCTCGACAGGGGTTTCGTCCGGGGAGCTGTTTTTT. The encoded protein is CASSSTGVSSGELFF.

This sequence joins TRBV4-2 and TRBJ1-4, with TRBD1 matching 7 bases. Germline CDR1 is LGHNA and CDR2 is YNFKEQ. The CDR3 sequence is 16 residues long. The junction had 5 bases not matched to a gene; V was cut back by 4 bases and J by 0 bases. CDR3 residues: CASSPGQTATNEKLFF. CDR3 in DNA: TGTGCCAGCAGCCCGGGACAGACTGCAACTAATGAAAAACTGTTTTTT.

The chain recombines TRBV5-1 with TRBJ2-5, with 8 bases identical to TRBD2. Gene TRBJ2-7 matches the end of the DNA better, so the J call may be wrong. This CDR3 region has 19 residues. The germline gives CDR1 SGHRS, CDR2 YFSETQ. The CDR3 nucleotides read TGCGCCAGCAGTACGATGGGTGGACTAGCAGGCAGCAGCCGCTACGAGCAGTACTTC. Its translation: CASSTMGGLAGSSRYEQYF.

This clone was observed a single time. This sample also contains other DNA sequences that code for the same CDR3. The chain combines TRBV18 with TRBJ1-2, with no clear D. The ends were cut back, 0 bases at V and 4 bases at J, with 6 bases in the middle. The CDR3 covers 13 residues. Germline V gene data show CDR1 as KGHSH and CDR2 as LQKENI. DNA for the CDR3: TGTGCCAGCTCACCACCGGAGTTCTATGGCTACACCTTC. This gives the protein CASSPPEFYGYTF. Together with reference TRBV18 and TRBJ1-2, the CDR3 gives the full variable domain: NAGVMQNPRHLVRRRGQEARLRCSPMKGHSHVYWYRQLPEEGLKFMVYLQKENIIDESGMPKERFSAEFPKEGPSILRIQQVVRGDSAAYFCASSPPEFYGYTFGSGTRLTVV.